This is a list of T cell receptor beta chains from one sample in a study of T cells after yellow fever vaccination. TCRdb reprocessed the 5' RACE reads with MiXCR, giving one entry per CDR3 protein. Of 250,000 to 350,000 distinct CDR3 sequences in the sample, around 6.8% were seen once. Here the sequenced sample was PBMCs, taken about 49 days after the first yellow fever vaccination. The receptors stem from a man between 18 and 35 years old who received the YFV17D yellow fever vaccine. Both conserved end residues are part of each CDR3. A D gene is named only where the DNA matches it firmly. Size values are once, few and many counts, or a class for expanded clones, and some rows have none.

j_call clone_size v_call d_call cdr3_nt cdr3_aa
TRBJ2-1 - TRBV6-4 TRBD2 TGTGCCAGCAGTCCCTTCGGGGGGGCTAACAATGAGCAGTTCTTC CASSPFGGANNEQFF
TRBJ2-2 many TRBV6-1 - TGTGCCAGCGGCAGGGGAAACACCGGGGAGCTGTTTTTT CASGRGNTGELFF
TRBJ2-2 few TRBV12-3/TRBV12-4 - TGTGCCATCAAGCGGATAAACACCGGGGAGCTGTTTTTT CAIKRINTGELFF
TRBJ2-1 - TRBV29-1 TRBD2 TGCAGTCTAGCGGGACCATACAATGAGCAGTTCTTC CSLAGPYNEQFF
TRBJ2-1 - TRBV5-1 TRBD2 TGCGCCAGCAGCTTGTCCACGGGACTAGCGGGGGGCCGGGGCAATGAGCAGTTCTTC CASSLSTGLAGGRGNEQFF
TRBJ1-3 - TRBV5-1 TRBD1 TGCGCCAGCAGCTTGACCTCCATGGGACAGCCTGGAAACACCATATATTTT CASSLTSMGQPGNTIYF
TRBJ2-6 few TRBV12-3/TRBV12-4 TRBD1 TGTGCCAGCAGGGGACAGACGGGGGCCAACGTCCTGACTTTC CASRGQTGANVLTF
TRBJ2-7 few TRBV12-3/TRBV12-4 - TGTGCCAGCAGCAACGGGATAGAATTCGGAGAGCAGTACTTC CASSNGIEFGEQYF
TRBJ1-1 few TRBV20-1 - TGCAGTGCTTTCCTCCCAGGTGGCACTGAAGCTTTCTTT CSAFLPGGTEAFF
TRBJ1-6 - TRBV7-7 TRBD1 TGTGCTAGCAGCTTTTTGCCCCCCGGGACAGGGGCTTCACCCCTCCACTTT CASSFLPPGTGASPLHF
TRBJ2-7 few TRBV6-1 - TGTGCCAGCAGCCATCGGTCCAGGGACTACGAGCAGTACTTC CASSHRSRDYEQYF
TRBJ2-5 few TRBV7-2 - TGTGCCAGCAGCTTAGTTGGGGACCAGTACTTC CASSLVGDQYF
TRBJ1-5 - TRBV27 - TGTGCCAGCAGTTTATGGGGCGGCAATCAGCCCCAGCATTTT CASSLWGGNQPQHF
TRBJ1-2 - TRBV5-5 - TGTGCCAGCAGGACAGGACCCCGGGATGGCTACACCTTC CASRTGPRDGYTF
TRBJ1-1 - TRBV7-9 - TGTGCCAGCAGACTCCCGGGGATGACTGAAGCTTTCTTT CASRLPGMTEAFF
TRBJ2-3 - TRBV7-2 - TGTGCCAGCAGCCGTAGCGGTCTTGGCACAGATACGCAGTATTTT CASSRSGLGTDTQYF
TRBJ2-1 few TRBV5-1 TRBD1 TGCGCCAGCAGCTTGGGATGGGACAGGAAAAATGAGCAGTTCTTC CASSLGWDRKNEQFF
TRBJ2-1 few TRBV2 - TGTGCCAGCAGTCCGTACCCCCCGGGTAGCCAAATAAACAATGAGCAGTTCTTC CASSPYPPGSQINNEQFF
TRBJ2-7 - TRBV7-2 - TGTGCCAGCAGCTTAGGGGGGGGCAAGCCCTACGAGCAGTACTTC CASSLGGGKPYEQYF
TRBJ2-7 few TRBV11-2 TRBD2 TGTGCCAGCAGCTCTTTAGCGGGTAGGGGCGAGCAGTACTTC CASSSLAGRGEQYF
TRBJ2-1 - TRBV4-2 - TGTGCCAGCAGCCAAGAGGGTCGCCGGGATGAGCAGTTCTTC CASSQEGRRDEQFF
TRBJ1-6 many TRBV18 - TGTGCCAGCTCACCCGGGCTAGATTCACCCCTCCACTTT CASSPGLDSPLHF
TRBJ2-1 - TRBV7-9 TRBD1 TGTGCCAACGGACAGGGTGGCGATGAGCAGTTCTTC CANGQGGDEQFF
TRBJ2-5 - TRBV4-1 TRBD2 TGCGCCAGCAGCCAGGGACTAGCAGACCAAGAGACCCAGTACTTC CASSQGLADQETQYF
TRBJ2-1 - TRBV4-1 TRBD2 TGCGCCAGCAGCCAACCTGGAAAGCGGGGGGCTCACAATGAGCAGTTCTTC CASSQPGKRGAHNEQFF
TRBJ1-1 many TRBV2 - TGTGCCAGCAGTTTCGAAGGGGGGCTGGCTGAAGCTTTCTTT CASSFEGGLAEAFF
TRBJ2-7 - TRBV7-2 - TGTGCCAGCAGCTTACCTATACCCTCCGAGCAGTACTTC CASSLPIPSEQYF
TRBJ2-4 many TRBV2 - TGTGCCAGCAGAGGGGACACCCATGTAGGGGACATTCAGTACTTC CASRGDTHVGDIQYF
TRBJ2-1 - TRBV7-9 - TGTGCCAGCAGCGGGGTGCGGAGGGGGGGCCGCAATGAGCAGTTCTTC CASSGVRRGGRNEQFF
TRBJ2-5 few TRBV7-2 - TGTGCCAGCAGCTCACCGGGGCCGGCTGAGACCCAGTACTTC CASSSPGPAETQYF
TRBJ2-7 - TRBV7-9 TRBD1 TGTGCCAGCAGCGGCGACAGGGAGAGCTCCTACGAGCAGTACTTC CASSGDRESSYEQYF
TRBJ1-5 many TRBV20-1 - TGCAGTGCTAGATCGGCGGTTTCCGTGGGCGGTCAGCCCCAGCATTTT CSARSAVSVGGQPQHF
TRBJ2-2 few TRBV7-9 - TGTGCCAGCAGCTTCACGGCTTCGGACGGGGAGCTGTTTTTT CASSFTASDGELFF
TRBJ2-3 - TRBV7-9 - TGTGCCAGCAGCTTAGATCGACCCAAAATAAGCACAGATACGCAGTATTTT CASSLDRPKISTDTQYF
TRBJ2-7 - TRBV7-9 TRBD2 TGTGCCAGCGGCCCGGGACTAGGTGGCTACGAGCAGTACTTC CASGPGLGGYEQYF
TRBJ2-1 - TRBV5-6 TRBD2 TGTGCCAGCAGCCCGGGACTAGCGGTATACAATGAGCAGTTCTTC CASSPGLAVYNEQFF
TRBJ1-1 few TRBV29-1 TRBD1 TGCAGCGTTGTGTTCGACAGGGGCACTGAAGCTTTCTTT CSVVFDRGTEAFF
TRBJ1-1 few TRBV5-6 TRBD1 TGTGCCAGCAGCCGGGGACAGGTCAATTTACCCATGAACACTGAAGCTTTCTTT CASSRGQVNLPMNTEAFF
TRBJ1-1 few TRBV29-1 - TGCAGCCATCCGGGGAGGACTGAAGCTTTCTTT CSHPGRTEAFF
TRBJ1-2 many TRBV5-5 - TGTGCCAGCGGGATATTCGGAGGTGTGGACACCTTC CASGIFGGVDTF
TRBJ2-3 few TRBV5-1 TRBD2 TGCGCCAGCAGCCCTCGACTAGCGGGGGTTGCGGATACGCAGTATTTT CASSPRLAGVADTQYF
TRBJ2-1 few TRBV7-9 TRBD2 TGTGCCAGCAGCGGACGTAGCGGGGGGACCAACAATGAGCAGTTCTTC CASSGRSGGTNNEQFF